Following are 24 T cell receptor beta chains from one sample sequenced in a study of T cells in Graves' hyperthyroidism and ophthalmopathy (dated by TCRdb to between 2017 and 2020). Library preparation employed multiplex PCR. The instrument given in TCRdb is Illumina HiSeq 2000. The TCR beta CDR3 regions were amplified from RNA transcripts. A first-round RT-PCR of the TCR CDR3 used the HTBI primer set with the Qiagen OneStep RT-PCR kit. TCRdb ran its own pipeline on the public reads, namely fastp trimming at Q25 and MiXCR clone calling, and kept in-frame beta chains. Every CDR3 protein is listed once, alongside the most common genes and DNA of its rows. This sample is represented by some 530,000 distinct CDR3 sequences; about 20% of them were singletons. Of the sample, 49% is held by the ten largest clones. The specimen sequenced was blood. These receptors were taken from an older woman with Graves' ophthalmopathy.

V usage is TRBV19 and J usage is TRBJ1-1; D possibly corresponds to TRBD1 (6 bases). CDR1 LNHDA and CDR2 SQIVND come from the germline V gene (reference sequence). This CDR3 region has 13 residues. Trimming stripped 7 bases from V and 4 bases from J, with 13 bases between. The CDR3, as DNA: TGTGCCAGTAAGGACAGATGGGCCACTGAAGCTTTCTTT. Protein product: CASKDRWATEAFF.

This clonotype was counted ten times or more. The chain combines TRBV12-3 or TRBV12-4 with TRBJ1-4; D may be TRBD1 (5 bases). The CDR3 spans 14 residues. V shed 3 bases and J shed 4 bases, with 9 bases lying between them. The CDR3 region has the DNA TGTGCCAGCAGTTTCCGGCAGGGTAATGAAAAACTGTTTTTT. This translates into CASSFRQGNEKLFF.

This chain joins TRBV27 and TRBJ2-2; 12 nucleotides agree with TRBD1. CDR3 length equals 15 residues. Germline-derived CDR1 and CDR2 are MNHEY and SMNVEV (reference sequence). V was clipped by 6 bases and J by 4 bases; unmatched bases: 3. The CDR3: CASRGQGAFTGELFF. CDR3 DNA sequence: TGTGCCAGCAGGGGACAGGGGGCGTTCACCGGGGAGCTGTTTTTT.

The chain carries TRBV6-2 or TRBV6-3 and TRBJ1-2, with D possibly matching TRBD1 (6 bases). V was trimmed by 6 bases and J by 3 bases, leaving 14 bases between them. CDR1 is MNHEY and CDR2 is SVGEGT in the germline V gene. The CDR3 length is 14 residues. Written as DNA, the CDR3 is TGTGCCAGCAGCCCAGACAGGAACCACTATGGCTACACCTTC. Amino acid sequence: CASSPDRNHYGYTF.

This clonotype was counted at least ten times. The rearrangement joins TRBV6-1 to TRBJ1-6; a possible D gene is TRBD1 (6 bases). Trimming cost V 7 bases and J 6 bases, with 16 bases left between them. CDR3 size: 15 residues. Germline V gene data show CDR1 as MNHNS and CDR2 as SASEGT. CDR3: CASTVAGASNSPLHF. The CDR3, as DNA: TGTGCCAGCACCGTAGCAGGGGCCTCTAATTCACCCCTCCACTTT.

This clonotype was counted between two and nine times. V and J are TRBV30 and TRBJ2-3; 7 bases are shared with TRBD1. The CDR3 length is 13 residues. Germline V gene sequence: CDR1 GTSNPN, CDR2 SVGIG (reference sequence). The V gene end was trimmed by 3 bases and the J gene end by 2 bases; junction bases not matched to a gene: 2. CDR3 residues: CAWSGTVTDTQYF. The CDR3 DNA reads TGTGCCTGGAGCGGGACAGTCACAGATACGCAGTATTTT.

This clonotype was detected many times. The chain employs TRBV5-1 and TRBJ1-1; D is perhaps TRBD1 (6 bases). The V end was cut by 0 bases, the J end by 0 bases, with 12 bases between. CDR3 length: 16 residues. Germline V CDR1 and CDR2: SGHRS, YFSETQ. Here the CDR3 reads CASSLGGGVVNTEAFF. In DNA form, the CDR3 reads TGCGCCAGCAGCTTGGGAGGGGGGGTCGTGAACACTGAAGCTTTCTTT.

The V gene is TRBV6-1, the J gene TRBJ1-6, with 9 bases identical to TRBD1. Germline V gene lookup returns CDR1 MNHNS and CDR2 SASEGT. Trimming took 6 bases from V and 2 from J; bases not matched to a gene: 5. This CDR3 has 16 amino acids. The CDR3 DNA is TGTGCCAGCAGCCGCCGGACAGGGGCCTATAATTCACCCCTCCACTTT. Amino acid sequence: CASSRRTGAYNSPLHF.

V is TRBV7-9 and J is TRBJ2-1; 10 bases are a match to TRBD2. This CDR3 region has 15 residues. Germline CDR1 reads SEHNR; CDR2 reads FQNEAQ (reference sequence). J lost 7 bases, V lost 0 bases, and 3 bases had no gene match. The CDR3 nucleotides read TGTGCCAGCAGCTTAGCTAGCGGGAGGTGGAATGAGCAGTTCTTC. Amino acids: CASSLASGRWNEQFF.

This clonotype occurred many times. The V gene is TRBV20-1, the J gene TRBJ2-5; D gene ambiguous. CDR3 length: 15 amino acids. V lost 0 bases, J lost 1 base, and 12 bases lay in between. Germline CDR1 and CDR2: DFQATT and SNEGSKA (reference sequence). The CDR3 reads CSARDVASPQETQYF. CDR3 in DNA: TGCAGTGCTAGAGATGTGGCATCGCCCCAAGAGACCCAGTACTTC.

This clonotype showed up many times. The chain carries TRBV20-1 and TRBJ2-3, with TRBD1 identical over 8 bases. Germline V CDR1 and CDR2: DFQATT, SNEGSKA (reference sequence). This CDR3 contains 13 residues. The ends lost 6 bases at V and 4 bases at J; junction bases unmatched: 6. The chain's CDR3 is CSAAGGDADTQYF. The DNA of the CDR3 is TGCAGTGCCGCAGGGGGCGATGCAGATACGCAGTATTTT.

This clonotype was detected many times. The V and J genes are TRBV7-2 and TRBJ2-7; tentatively, D is TRBD1 (5 bases). The CDR3 has 14 residues. Trimming removed 5 bases at V and 2 bases at J, with 13 bases between. Germline V lookup: CDR1 SGHTA, CDR2 FQGNSA. The CDR3 loop is CASSPGLPPYEQYF. The CDR3 bases are TGTGCCAGCAGCCCAGGGCTACCGCCCTACGAGCAGTACTTC.

The chain has TRBV5-1 and TRBJ1-1; unclear D gene. Germline CDR1 SGHRS, CDR2 YFSETQ. V gave up 5 bases and J gave up 5 bases, with 7 bases separating them. This CDR3 comprises 11 residues. The CDR3 nucleotides read TGCGCCAGCAGAGGAGAAACTGAAGCTTTCTTT. Translated: CASRGETEAFF.

This clonotype has just a few counts. One base away lies a much larger clone, so this may be a sequencing read error. V usage is TRBV12-3 or TRBV12-4 and J usage is TRBJ1-5, with D perhaps matching TRBD1 (6 bases). This CDR3 is 14 amino acids long. Written as DNA, the CDR3 is TGTGCCAGCAGTCAAGAGGGGGGGAATCGGCCCCAGCATTTT. The encoded protein is CASSQEGGNRPQHF.

The chain carries TRBV20-1 and TRBJ2-4; D gene uncertain. Trimming took 3 bases from V and 0 from J, leaving 9 bases between them. This CDR3 has 14 amino acids. The germline V gene encodes CDR1 DFQATT and CDR2 SNEGSKA (reference sequence). The CDR3 loop is CSASTTVAKNIQYF. In DNA form, the CDR3 reads TGCAGTGCTAGTACCACGGTAGCCAAAAACATTCAGTACTTC.

At least ten counts were recorded for this clonotype. V usage is TRBV20-1 and J usage is TRBJ1-1, with TRBD1 identical over 7 bases. CDR1 and CDR2 from the germline V gene are DFQATT and SNEGSKA (reference sequence). V lost 6 bases, J lost 0 bases, and 16 bases stayed unmatched. This CDR3 comprises 17 residues. The CDR3 DNA sequence: TGCAGTGCCCTTGAGCTACCGACAGGGAATTTGAACACTGAAGCTTTCTTT. As protein: CSALELPTGNLNTEAFF.

This clonotype occurred a few times. J is TRBJ2-7 and V is TRBV20-1; tentatively, D is TRBD1 (6 bases). The ends were cut back, 7 bases at V and 3 bases at J, with 16 bases in the middle. Germline CDR1 is DFQATT and CDR2 is SNEGSKA (reference sequence). This CDR3 is built from 13 residues. As DNA, the CDR3 is TGCAGTGTCATGACAGGTCTCGACTACGAGCAGTACTTC. It is translated as CSVMTGLDYEQYF.

This clonotype was observed a few times. This chain uses TRBV7-2 with TRBJ2-3; D is ambiguous. CDR1 is SGHTA, CDR2 FQGNSA, per germline. Trimming pared 2 bases from V and 6 bases from J, leaving 15 bases between. This CDR3 has 15 residues. CDR3 loop: CASSLQALVHDTQYF. In DNA form, the CDR3 reads TGTGCCAGCAGCTTACAAGCGTTGGTACATGATACGCAGTATTTT.

This clonotype was seen only a few times. The chain links TRBV29-1 to TRBJ1-1; D uncertain. The CDR3 length is 11 residues. The V and J ends lost 8 bases and 5 bases respectively, with 12 bases between them. Germline lookup yields CDR1 SQVTM and CDR2 ANQGSEA. The CDR3 DNA follows: TGCAGCTCCCTTTCCGGAACTGAAGCTTTCTTT. It is translated as CSSLSGTEAFF.

This clonotype was seen at least ten times. J is TRBJ2-1 and V is TRBV7-2, with a tentative D call TRBD1 (8 bases). CDR1 is SGHTA, CDR2 FQGNSA, per germline. With 3 bases removed from V and 1 base from J, the gap between germline ends came to 13 bases. This CDR3 has 16 residues. CDR3 nucleotide sequence: TGTGCCAGCAGCTTCGGGGGGACAGGATCCTACAATGAGCAGTTCTTC. Encoded protein: CASSFGGTGSYNEQFF.

This chain uses TRBV29-1 with TRBJ2-7, with TRBD2 matching over 7 bases. Germline loops: CDR1 SQVTM, CDR2 ANQGSEA. Germline trimming cut 5 bases from V and 6 bases from J; bases unmatched to any gene: 4. The CDR3 is 11 residues long. The CDR3 is CSVRGTTEQYF. DNA of the CDR3: TGCAGCGTTCGCGGGACTACCGAGCAGTACTTC.

V gene TRBV2 combines with J gene TRBJ1-2, with TRBD1 matching 8 bases. The CDR3 spans 14 residues. Germline CDR1 SNHLY, CDR2 FYNNEI. V lost 1 base to trimming and J lost 4 bases; unmatched junction nucleotides: 2. The CDR3 DNA follows: TGTGCCAGCAGTGAAGGAGGACAGGGCTATGGCTACACCTTC. This translates into CASSEGGQGYGYTF.

Comments on this clonotype: This could be a read error, since a much larger clone is one nucleotide away. The rearrangement joins TRBV6-2 or TRBV6-3 to TRBJ1-1; D gene ambiguous. The germline CDR1 and CDR2 sequences are MNHEY and SVGEGT. Trimming shortened V by 0 bases and J by 0 bases, and 11 bases separated the two germline ends. The CDR3 has 16 residues. The CDR3 sequence is CASSYSHEQLNTEAFF. CDR3 DNA sequence: TGTGCCAGCAGTTACTCTCATGAACAGCTGAACACTGAAGCTTTCTTT.

CDR3 DNA sequence: TGTGCTAGTGGGGGGACAGGGGGCTCTGGAAACACCATATATTTT. Translation gives CASGGTGGSGNTIYF. The chain links TRBV12-5 to TRBJ1-3, with TRBD1 matching 11 bases. Germline CDR1 reads LGHNT; CDR2 reads FRNRAP. Trimming took 6 bases from V and 0 from J; bases not matched to a gene: 1. The CDR3 is 15 residues long.